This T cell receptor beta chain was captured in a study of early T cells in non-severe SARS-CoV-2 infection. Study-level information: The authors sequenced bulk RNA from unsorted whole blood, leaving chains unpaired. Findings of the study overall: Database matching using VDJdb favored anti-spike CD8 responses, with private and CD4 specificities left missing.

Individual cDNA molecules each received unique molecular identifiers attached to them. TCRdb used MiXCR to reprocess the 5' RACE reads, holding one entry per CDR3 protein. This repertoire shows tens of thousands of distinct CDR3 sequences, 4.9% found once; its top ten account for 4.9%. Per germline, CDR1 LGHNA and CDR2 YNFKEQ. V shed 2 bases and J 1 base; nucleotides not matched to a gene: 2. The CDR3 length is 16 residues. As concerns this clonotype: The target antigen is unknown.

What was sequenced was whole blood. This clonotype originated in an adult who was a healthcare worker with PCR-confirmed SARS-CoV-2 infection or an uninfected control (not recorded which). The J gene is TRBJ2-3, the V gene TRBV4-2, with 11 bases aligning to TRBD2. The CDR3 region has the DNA TGTGCCAGCAGCCAACGACTAGCGGGACGCACAGATACGCAGTATTTT. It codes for CASSQRLAGRTDTQYF.